This T cell receptor beta chain was recorded in a study of T cell changes during pregnancy in multiple sclerosis. Using immunoSEQ multiplex PCR, the repertoire was profiled, and TCRdb retains in-frame clones only, with some absent. The table lists some 64,000 clones, approximately 90% of them singletons. Per the germline V gene, CDR1 is KGHSH and CDR2 is LQKENI. V lost 0 bases and J 8 bases, leaving 17 bases between the germline ends. This CDR3 comprises 16 residues. The clonotype comes from a female donor with multiple sclerosis, enrolled in a pregnancy study. The chain has TRBV18 and TRBJ2-1; D is possibly TRBD2 (6 bases). The sequencing used peripheral blood, collected after pregnancy. The CDR3 DNA reads as TGTGCCAGCTCACCACCGGGCGCGGGAAGGCTCGATGAGCAGTTCTTC. Its protein is CASSPPGAGRLDEQFF.